Presented here are 11 T cell receptor beta chains from one specimen sequenced in a study of cytomegalovirus exposure and HLA in healthy donors. PCR amplification relied on 60 Vbeta primers (plus 13 Jbeta primers). The method was immunoSEQ multiplex PCR; TCRdb's version includes in-frame clones alone and lacks a portion of them. The table records roughly 100,000 clones, 65% to 80% of them present only once. Sequenced sample: PBMCs. The source of these receptors is a woman aged 45-65 years in good health and CMV-seropositive.

In its sample, this clone was seen a few times. This sequence joins TRBV7-6 and TRBJ1-6, with a tentative D call TRBD1 (5 bases). The CDR3 has 14 amino acids. CDR1 is SGHVS, CDR2 FNYEAQ, per germline. V shed 2 bases and J shed 6 bases, with 8 bases lying between them. DNA of the CDR3: TGTGCCAGCAGCTTAACAGGCCTTAATTCACCCCTCCACTTT. This gives the protein CASSLTGLNSPLHF. Based on the CDR3 plus reference TRBV7-6 and TRBJ1-6, the full variable domain is GAGVSQSPRYKVTKRGQDVALRCDPISGHVSLYWYRQALGQGPEFLTYFNYEAQQDKSGLPNDRFSAERPEGSISTLTIQRTEQRDSAMYRCASSLTGLNSPLHFGNGTRLTVT.

The chain links TRBV27 to TRBJ1-6, with D unresolved. V dropped 6 bases and J dropped 14 bases, with 11 bases sitting between them. This CDR3 comprises 11 residues. Germline CDR1 reads MNHEY; CDR2 reads SMNVEV (reference sequence). The CDR3 reads CASSSGRSLHF. The CDR3 DNA follows: TGTGCCAGCAGCAGTGGGAGATCCCTCCACTTT.

The chain carries TRBV7-6 and TRBJ2-5; 12 bases are shared with TRBD2. The V segment lost 5 bases and the J segment 1 base; nucleotides outside the gene matches: 8. The CDR3 sequence is 17 residues long. Germline lookup yields CDR1 SGHVS and CDR2 FNYEAQ. Here the CDR3 DNA reads TGTGCCAGCAGCCCTTTGACTAGCGGGGGCCTCCAAGAGACCCAGTACTTC. It translates to CASSPLTSGGLQETQYF.

The V gene is TRBV4-1, the J gene TRBJ1-2; TRBD1 aligns across 7 bases. V gave up 4 bases and J gave up 2 bases; unmatched junction bases: 7. Germline-derived CDR1 and CDR2 are MGHRA and YSYEKL. The CDR3 runs 15 residues. CDR3 loop: CASSPTGQQNYGYTF. In DNA, the CDR3 is TGCGCCAGCAGCCCTACGGGACAGCAAAACTATGGCTACACCTTC.

This chain links TRBV30 with TRBJ1-1; 8 nucleotides agree with TRBD1. Germline V gives CDR1 GTSNPN, CDR2 SVGIG (reference sequence). The CDR3 length is 15 residues. J lost 2 bases, V lost 3 bases, and 8 bases had no gene match. The CDR3 loop is CAWRRPTGGNTEAFF. The CDR3, as DNA: TGTGCCTGGAGGAGGCCAACAGGGGGTAACACTGAAGCTTTCTTT. Based on the CDR3 plus reference TRBV30 and TRBJ1-1, the full variable domain is SQTIHQWPATLVQPVGSPLSLECTVEGTSNPNLYWYRQAAGRGLQLLFYSVGIGQISSEVPQNLSASRPQDRQFILSSKKLLLSDSGFYLCAWRRPTGGNTEAFFGQGTRLTVV.

As for this clone: Compared with germline, one end of the junction differs, possibly owing to a read error. V is TRBV7-9 and J is TRBJ2-1; perhaps TRBD1 as D (5 bases). The V gene's germline CDR1 is SEHNR and CDR2 FQNEAQ (reference sequence). CDR3 length: 15 amino acids. CDR3 sequence: CSSSPGRGSYNEQFF. CDR3 bases: TGTTCCAGCAGCCCGGGTAGGGGATCCTACAATGAGCAGTTCTTC.

The J gene is TRBJ1-2, the V gene TRBV20-1; maybe TRBD1 (5 bases). With 5 bases removed from V and 5 bases from J, the gap between germline ends came to 9 bases. This CDR3 has 11 amino acids. Germline CDR1 DFQATT, CDR2 SNEGSKA (reference sequence). CDR3 sequence reads: CSAPGGYGYTF. CDR3 in DNA: TGCAGTGCTCCCGGGGGTTATGGCTACACCTTC.

The chain links TRBV28 to TRBJ2-5; D might be TRBD1 (7 bases). This CDR3 is built from 13 residues. Deletions cut 9 bases from V and 3 bases from J, with 14 bases between. Germline V gives CDR1 MDHEN, CDR2 SYDVKM. The CDR3 spells CASLRDSKETQYF. CDR3 in DNA: TGTGCCAGTTTGCGGGACAGTAAAGAGACCCAGTACTTC. Full variable domain (remainder filled in from reference TRBV28 and TRBJ2-5): DVKVTQSSRYLVKRTGEKVFLECVQDMDHENMFWYRQDPGLGLRLIYFSYDVKMKEKGDIPEGYSVSREKKERFSLILESASTNQTSMYLCASLRDSKETQYFGPGTRLLVL.

This sequence joins TRBV25-1 and TRBJ2-1; D might be TRBD2 (6 bases). This CDR3 is 17 amino acids long. Per the germline V gene, CDR1 is MGHDK and CDR2 is SYGVNS. Trimming took off 2 bases at V and 2 bases at J, with 16 bases between the two ends. The CDR3 DNA is TGTGCCAGCAGTGAAGGGTTAACGGGGGTAACCTACAATGAGCAGTTCTTC. This gives the protein CASSEGLTGVTYNEQFF.

The chain links TRBV6-5 to TRBJ1-4; 7 bases line up with TRBD1. CDR1 is MNHEY and CDR2 is SVGAGI in the germline V gene. The V gene end was trimmed by 5 bases and the J gene end by 8 bases; junction bases not matched to a gene: 8. The CDR3 consists of 14 residues. DNA for the CDR3: TGTGCCAGCAGTCCCCAGGGGGTAGGGGAAAAACTGTTTTTT. Residues: CASSPQGVGEKLFF.

The count of this clone is one. The chain is built from TRBV5-4 and TRBJ2-2, with D perhaps TRBD1 (6 bases). This CDR3 comprises 20 residues. Between the trimmed V and J ends, which lost 2 bases and 2 bases, there was a span of 25 bases. Germline CDR1 reads SGHNT; CDR2 reads YYREEE (reference sequence). The CDR3 is CASSFGLRRTRGFNTGELFF. The CDR3 coding sequence is TGTGCCAGCAGCTTCGGGTTACGTAGAACTAGGGGGTTTAACACCGGGGAGCTGTTTTTT.